This T cell receptor beta chain was documented in a study of graft-versus-host responses after intestinal transplantation (dated by TCRdb to the early 2020s). With regard to the full study: Recipients received multivisceral, liver-intestinal, or isolated intestinal transplants. A cohort of about two dozen intestinal transplant recipients, including one retransplant, was enrolled, and a few patients lacking pretransplant specimens were excluded. Rather than going through the commercial service, samples from three later patients were sequenced in-house on an Illumina MiSeq and processed with MiXCR. Donor T cell macrochimerism was defined as a peak of at least 4% donor T cells among recipient peripheral blood mononuclear cells. To identify alloreactive clones, pre-transplant mixed lymphocyte reaction products were sequenced and then compared with unstimulated pre-transplant donor and recipient T cells. Anti-thymocyte globulin induction was given to all recipients, followed by maintenance tacrolimus and steroids for approximately 3 years. Graft-versus-host and host-versus-graft alloreactive T cell clones were tracked in the graft, circulation and bone marrow after intestinal transplantation using bulk TCR-beta CDR3 sequencing.

As concerns this clone: Which antigen it targets is not known. No clone much larger than this one lies a single base away; base qualities are absent.

General study outcomes and caveats: Early after transplant, peak levels of circulating GvH clones were associated with declines in HvG clones. In the allografts of patients with donor T cell macrochimerism, GvH to HvG T cell clonal ratios were high. GvH clones were detected in recipient bone marrow, and some of these GvH clones were observed earlier in ileal mucosa or blood, consistent with an intestinal mucosal origin. The conclusions were limited by the relatively low number and heterogeneity of the intestinal transplant patients.

Read against the paper, the sample's time point label means: cells obtained before transplantation from donor or recipient. CD3+CD4+ and CD3+CD8+ populations were FACS-sorted from unstimulated pre-transplant donor and recipient cells taken from spleen or lymph nodes. Receptor amplification or capture employed the immunoSEQ multiplex PCR assay. For most patients, genomic DNA was isolated with the Qiagen DNeasy Blood and Tissue Kit and shipped frozen to Adaptive Biotechnologies for TCR sequencing. Adaptive Biotechnologies carried out high-throughput TCR-beta CDR3 sequencing of genomic DNA for most patients. As for the original processing: TCR sequencing data for 15 to 20 patients were retrieved from Adaptive's ImmunoSEQ software; three other patients were processed with MiXCR and VDJtools. CD4 versus CD8 sorting errors were corrected by removing sequences found in both subsets at a frequency ratio below 5:1. CDR3 nucleotide sequences shared by donor and recipient were removed because the origin of these sequences could not be assigned. To be classed as alloreactive, a clone needed at least 2-fold expansion over unstimulated cells and a minimum CFSE-low frequency of 0.002% (template counts) or 0.001% (read counts). Mappable clones were those detected in sequenced pre-transplant spleen, lymph node, or MLR CFSE-low populations of the donor or recipient. The cumulative frequency of alloreactive clones was calculated as a percentage of all sequences, weighted by copy number. TCRdb stores this immuneACCESS table with in-frame sequences only. Part of the clones is absent; in the studies checked, under half of the shortfall reflects unresolved V genes, and no reason is known for the rest. That table gives V, J and clone size, and the DNA gave D and trimming. The sample table shows about 120,000 clones, and 90% are seen once. The ten largest clones take up approximately 0.17% of the sample.

CDR3 length: 14 amino acids, cysteine to phenylalanine. Of the read, only the CDR3 DNA is kept; its 42 bases are in frame from base 1. Trimming accounts for 5 bases at V and 5 bases at J, while the number of junction bases matched to no gene is 8. The germline V gene yields MNHEY for CDR1 and SVGAGI for CDR2. The receptor comes from a human donor who received an intestinal transplant. In this chain, TRBV6-5 is recombined with TRBJ1-1, and 7 junctional nucleotides match TRBD1. Specimen: unstimulated CD4+ T cells sorted from spleen or lymph node cells, collected before intestinal transplant. The DNA is TGTGCCAGCAGTCCCAGGGGGAGTAGGACTGAAGCTTTCTTT. Its protein is CASSPRGSRTEAFF.